One and the same sample provided the 7 T cell receptor beta chains below, sequenced in a study of T cells expressing NK-cell markers (dated by TCRdb to the early 2020s). Libraries were built with 5' RACE. Sequencing was carried out with an Illumina HiSeq 2000. TCRdb reprocessed the reads and assigns one entry to each CDR3 protein sequence, leaving out DNA. The sample's own table lists about 260,000 distinct CDR3 sequences. Together, the top ten hold 0.39% of the sample. Sample: blood T cells: a sorted CD56 or NKG2C T cell subset, CD4+ or CD8+ T cells, or bulk PBMC T cells (not recorded which). The receptor set was obtained from a man aged 18-30 years in good health. Donor details come from another sample of the same person, matched by shared clones.

This chain connects TRBV20-1 to TRBJ1-5; TCRdb designates TRBD1, a call that cannot be tested without DNA. CDR1 and CDR2 (germline): DFQATT, SNEGSKA (reference sequence). CDR3 length: 16 residues. CDR3 sequence reads: CSAYPGQGASNQPQHF.

The J gene is TRBJ2-5, the V gene TRBV27; TCRdb calls TRBD1, which cannot be checked without DNA. The germline V gene encodes CDR1 MNHEY and CDR2 SMNVEV (reference sequence). The CDR3 runs to 12 residues. CDR3 amino acids: CASSPLGQTQYF.

The CDR3 reads CASSLDNRSPADTQYF. This sequence joins TRBV5-1 and TRBJ2-3; there is no DNA to check the TCRdb D call of TRBD1. CDR3 length equals 16 residues. The germline V gene encodes CDR1 SGHRS and CDR2 YFSETQ.

The chain uses TRBV29-1 and TRBJ2-7; TCRdb selects TRBD1, and the lack of DNA leaves this call unchecked. CDR1 and CDR2 from the germline V gene are SQVTM and ANQGSEA. This CDR3 spans 14 amino acids. The CDR3 sequence: CSVGGAGANYEQYF.

This CDR3 reads CASSGRLYYNEQFF. The V call is TRBV12-3 or TRBV12-4, the J call TRBJ2-1; TCRdb names TRBD2, which stays unverified in the absence of DNA. The CDR3 is 14 amino acids.

The V and J genes are TRBV12-3 or TRBV12-4 and TRBJ2-5; there is no DNA to check the TCRdb D call of TRBD1. The CDR3 spans 11 residues. The CDR3 sequence: CASRSREKQYF.

The rearrangement uses TRBV6-2 or TRBV6-3 and TRBJ2-7; TCRdb calls TRBD1, which cannot be checked without DNA. CDR3 length: 21 amino acids. Looked up from germline, CDR1 is MNHEY and CDR2 is SVGEGT. The CDR3 region is CASSYSNRGQAPKPLSYEQYF.